This T cell receptor (beta chain) comes out of a study of blood T cells in healthy people across ages. Study background: Using template switching, researchers captured about one barcoded beta molecule for each two T cells.

A second PCR, run for 7 to 11 cycles, used a sample-barcoded 5' primer plus a J-beta primer mix. Every individual sample yielded 2.5 million or more paired-end reads (each containing CDR3). Each CDR3 protein gets one entry after TCRdb re-called the 5' RACE reads with MiXCR. This sample has hundreds of thousands of distinct CDR3 sequences, with roughly 25% found just once. This same sample was also taken into another study, of T cells of mothers and their children. From that second work: Maternal samples each gave over 9 million TCR beta CDR3 reads, and child samples a few million each. Relative to unrelated pairs, biologically related mother-child dyads exhibited marginally greater, non-significant overlap.

This sequence originates from a boy aged 10-17 years in good health. The sample comprised blood.

This CDR3 reads CASSLLFRGGGGYTF. CDR3 nucleotides: TGTGCCAGCAGTTTGTTATTCCGTGGCGGTGGAGGCTACACCTTC. The chain carries TRBV27 and TRBJ1-2; D unclear. The CDR3 consists of 15 residues. V was pared by 3 bases and J by 8 bases, with 19 bases between. Germline lookup yields CDR1 MNHEY and CDR2 SMNVEV (reference sequence).